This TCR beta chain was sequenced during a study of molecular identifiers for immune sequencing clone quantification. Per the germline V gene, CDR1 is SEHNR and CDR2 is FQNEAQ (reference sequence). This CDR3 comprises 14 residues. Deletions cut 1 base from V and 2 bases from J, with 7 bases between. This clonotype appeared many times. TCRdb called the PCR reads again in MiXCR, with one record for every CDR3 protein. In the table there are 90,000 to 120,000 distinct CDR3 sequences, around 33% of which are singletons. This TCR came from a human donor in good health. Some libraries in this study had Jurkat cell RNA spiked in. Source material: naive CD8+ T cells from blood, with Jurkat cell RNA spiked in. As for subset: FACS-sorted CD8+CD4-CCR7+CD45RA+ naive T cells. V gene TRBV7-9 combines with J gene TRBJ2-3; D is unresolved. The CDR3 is CASSLGPITDTQYF. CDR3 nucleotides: TGTGCCAGCAGCTTAGGCCCCATCACAGATACGCAGTATTTT.